Presented here are 11 T cell receptor beta chains from one specimen sequenced in a study of blood T cell repertoires in COVID-19. Generated by immunoSEQ multiplex PCR, the TCRdb table keeps only in-frame clones and is missing some. The repertoire has fewer than 150,000 clones, under 85% of them found once; the top ten carry over 7.5%. The sequencing input was peripheral blood. These receptors were collected from a woman of 80 years or more in a cohort sampled during active or convalescent COVID-19.

This clone occurred once. The chain combines TRBV19 with TRBJ2-2; weak D call: TRBD2 (5 bases). The germline CDR1 and CDR2 sequences are LNHDA and SQIVND (reference sequence). V dropped 4 bases and J dropped 0 bases, with 18 bases sitting between them. This CDR3 is 18 amino acids long. CDR3 loop: CASSTIRGTVANTGELFF. The CDR3 coding sequence is TGTGCCAGTAGTACAATACGGGGTACAGTAGCGAACACCGGGGAGCTGTTTTTT.

This clone was observed once. V is TRBV19 and J is TRBJ2-5; D possibly corresponds to TRBD2 (5 bases). Germline V gene lookup returns CDR1 LNHDA and CDR2 SQIVND (reference sequence). Between the trimmed V and J ends, which lost 5 bases and 3 bases, there was a span of 13 bases. This CDR3 has 14 residues. This CDR3 reads CASSPFPGKETQYF. The CDR3, as DNA: TGTGCCAGTAGTCCATTCCCGGGAAAAGAGACCCAGTACTTC.

The chain is built from TRBV21-1 and TRBJ2-1; TRBD2, the D gene given by the table, was not confirmed from the DNA. TRBV21-1 is marked as a pseudogene. CDR3 length: 11 amino acids. The CDR3 sequence: CASSKEANQFF. In DNA form, the CDR3 reads TGTGCCAGCAGCAAAGAAGCAAATCAGTTCTTC.

The genes are TRBV6-5 and TRBJ2-7; 7 bases are shared with TRBD1. CDR3 length: 13 amino acids. With 7 bases clipped from V and 7 bases from J, the junction kept 10 bases outside the gene matches. The germline V gene encodes CDR1 MNHEY and CDR2 SVGAGI. The DNA of the CDR3 is TGTGCCAGCACTCCCAGACAGGGCCTAGAGCAGTACTTC. Encoded protein: CASTPRQGLEQYF.

The V call is TRBV6-5, the J call TRBJ2-5; 8 nucleotides match TRBD1. The CDR3 is 14 amino acids. Trimming took 6 bases from V and 4 from J; bases not matched to a gene: 7. In germline, CDR1 is MNHEY, CDR2 SVGAGI. In nucleotides, the CDR3 is TGTGCCAGCAGAAACGACAGGGGCTCAGAGACCCAGTACTTC. It codes for CASRNDRGSETQYF.

V is TRBV18 and J is TRBJ2-7, with 9 bases matching TRBD1. Germline CDR1 is KGHSH and CDR2 is LQKENI. This CDR3 has 15 amino acids. V lost 4 bases and J lost 1; bases outside the gene matches: 5. The CDR3: CASSQQGAGSYEQYV. CDR3 bases: TGTGCCAGCTCACAACAGGGGGCAGGTTCCTACGAGCAGTACGTC.

J is TRBJ1-1 and V is TRBV5-5; 8 positions agree with TRBD1. CDR1 and CDR2 from the germline V gene are SGHKS and YYEKEE (reference sequence). This CDR3 has 16 amino acids. Losses at the gene ends were 0 bases for V and 3 bases for J; bases not matched to a gene: 7. The CDR3 loop is CASSLGQGARDTEAFF. As DNA, the CDR3 is TGTGCCAGCAGCTTGGGCCAGGGGGCGCGGGACACTGAAGCTTTCTTT.

This chain connects TRBV6-2 or TRBV6-3 to TRBJ2-5; D is uncertain. Trimming stripped 1 base from V and 0 bases from J, with 6 bases between. The CDR3 is made up of 14 amino acids. Germline-derived CDR1 and CDR2 are MNHEY and SVGEGT. CDR3 loop: CASSYYGYQETQYF. Here the CDR3 DNA reads TGTGCCAGCAGTTACTATGGCTACCAAGAGACCCAGTACTTC.

The chain carries TRBV3-1 (or the pseudogene TRBV3-2) and TRBJ2-3; no clear D. There are 15 residues in the CDR3. V dropped 1 base and J dropped 2 bases, with 10 bases sitting between them. Germline lookup yields CDR1 LGHDT and CDR2 YNNKEL (reference sequence). CDR3 in amino acids: CASSQARLSTDTQYF. The CDR3, as DNA: TGTGCCAGCAGCCAAGCGCGGTTATCCACAGATACGCAGTATTTT.

The CDR3 here is CASSENRGLNEKLFF. In DNA form, the CDR3 reads TGTGCCAGCAGCGAAAACAGGGGGCTGAACGAAAAACTGTTTTTT. V gene TRBV5-4 combines with J gene TRBJ1-4; 9 positions match TRBD1. Germline V gene lookup returns CDR1 SGHNT and CDR2 YYREEE (reference sequence). The CDR3 contains 15 residues. V gave up 4 bases and J gave up 8 bases; unmatched junction bases: 9.

The genes are TRBV9 and TRBJ1-2; D not resolved. CDR1 is SGDLS and CDR2 is YYNGEE in the germline V gene. V was trimmed by 0 bases and J by 2 bases, leaving 11 bases between them. CDR3 length equals 15 residues. DNA of the CDR3: TGTGCCAGCAGCGTAGGGGTCGGGAAGAACTATGGCTACACCTTC. This codes for CASSVGVGKNYGYTF.